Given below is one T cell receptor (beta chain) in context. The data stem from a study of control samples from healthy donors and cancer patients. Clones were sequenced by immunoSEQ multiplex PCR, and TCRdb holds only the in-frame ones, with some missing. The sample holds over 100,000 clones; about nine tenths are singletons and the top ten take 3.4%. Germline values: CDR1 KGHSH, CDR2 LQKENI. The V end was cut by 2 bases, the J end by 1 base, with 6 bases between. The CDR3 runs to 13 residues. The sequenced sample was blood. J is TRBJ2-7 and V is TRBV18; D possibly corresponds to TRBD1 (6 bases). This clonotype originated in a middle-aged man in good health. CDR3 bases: TGTGCCAGCTCACCAGACAGGTCCTACGAGCAGTACTTC. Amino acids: CASSPDRSYEQYF.